This T cell receptor (beta chain) comes out of a study of T cells after yellow fever vaccination. Study-level information: Fractions of low cell number were prepared using SMART-Seq v4 Ultra Low Input.

General study points: Contamination of FACS-sorted repertoires by abundant clonotypes from the bulk population could occur. Post-booster reappearance was seen for most primary-vaccination clones (about 96% CD4, about 90% CD8).

This clonotype was detected a few times. Its specificity is not known. The 5'RACE template-switching step produced TCR cDNA and added a universal primer site and UMIs. TCRdb redid the calling of the 5' RACE reads with MiXCR, one entry per CDR3 protein. The repertoire includes a few hundred thousand distinct CDR3 sequences, approximately 7% of them detected once, and 15% to 20% sits in the top ten. Losses at the gene ends were 11 bases for V and 1 base for J; bases not matched to a gene: 4. The CDR3 has 12 amino acids. CDR1 LNHDA and CDR2 SQIVND come from the germline V gene (reference sequence). The TCR originated in a young man who received the YFV17D yellow fever vaccine. Sequencing was performed on PBMCs, taken about 49 days after the first yellow fever vaccination. The V gene is TRBV19, the J gene TRBJ2-5; 7 nucleotides align to TRBD1. In nucleotides, the CDR3 is TGTGCCGTGAGGGACAGCCAAGAGACCCAGTACTTC. It specifies CAVRDSQETQYF.